A single sample is the source of the 7 T cell receptor beta chains below, sequenced in a study of neurological immune-mediated disorders. From the 5' RACE reads, TCRdb called clonotypes with MiXCR, one entry per CDR3 protein. Of 40,000 to 60,000 distinct CDR3 sequences detected, roughly 13% appear once; the ten largest clones hold 4.5%. The time point is: longitudinal time-point 2. Sequenced sample: PBMCs. Receptors originate from a male donor with HTLV-1-associated myelopathy (HAM/TSP).

This clonotype occurred many times. The chain links TRBV20-1 to TRBJ2-3; 7 nucleotides match TRBD1. The CDR3 runs to 11 residues. Germline trimming cut 5 bases from V and 5 bases from J; bases unmatched to any gene: 1. Germline CDR1 DFQATT, CDR2 SNEGSKA (reference sequence). The CDR3 here is CSARQGDTQYF. CDR3 sequence (DNA): TGCAGTGCTCGACAGGGAGATACGCAGTATTTT.

This clonotype was observed many times. The CDR3 nucleotides read TGTGCCAGCAGTACTGACAGGGTTAAAGCTTTCTTT. This encodes CASSTDRVKAFF. The chain employs TRBV6-5 and TRBJ1-1; 7 bases line up with TRBD1. The CDR3 spans 12 residues. Germline V gene sequence: CDR1 MNHEY, CDR2 SVGAGI. J lost 9 bases, V lost 5 bases, and 6 bases had no gene match.

In its sample, this clonotype was seen many times. This rearrangement joins TRBV5-1 to TRBJ2-2, with 7 positions matching TRBD1. The ends lost 4 bases at V and 0 bases at J; junction bases unmatched: 3. This CDR3 is built from 15 residues. Per the germline V gene, CDR1 is SGHRS and CDR2 is YFSETQ. The CDR3 is CASSPGTANTGELFF. As DNA, the CDR3 is TGCGCCAGCAGCCCCGGGACAGCGAACACCGGGGAGCTGTTTTTT.

As to this clonotype: This sequence may be a read error, since a much larger clone differs from it by one base. The chain employs TRBV6-6 and TRBJ1-1; 7 bases are shared with TRBD1. CDR3 length: 13 amino acids. CDR1 MNHNY and CDR2 SVGAGI come from the germline V gene (reference sequence). CDR3 region: CASTVRGNTETFF. The CDR3 DNA follows: TGTGCCAGCACCGTCAGGGGGAACACTGAAACTTTCTTT.

The chain combines TRBV5-1 with TRBJ2-1; D is possibly TRBD2 (6 bases). Trimming removed 4 bases at V and 0 bases at J, with 14 bases between. The CDR3 consists of 16 residues. Germline V gene lookup returns CDR1 SGHRS and CDR2 YFSETQ. CDR3 nucleotide sequence: TGCGCCAGCAGCCCGGGAGTCGGGAGCTCCTACAATGAGCAGTTCTTC. Translating gives CASSPGVGSSYNEQFF.

V gene TRBV6-1 combines with J gene TRBJ2-7, with D possibly being TRBD1 or TRBD2 (5 bases each). Germline V lookup: CDR1 MNHNS, CDR2 SASEGT. Trimming removed 2 bases at V and 1 base at J, with 9 bases between. The CDR3 contains 14 residues. The CDR3 DNA reads TGTGCCAGCAGTGAAAAGGGACGGTCCTACGAGCAGTACTTC. This codes for CASSEKGRSYEQYF.

This clonotype was detected many times. This rearrangement joins TRBV2 to TRBJ2-5; no definite D call. The V end lost 7 bases, the J end lost 5 bases, and 11 bases lay between the germline ends. The CDR3 loop spans 12 amino acids. Germline loops: CDR1 SNHLY, CDR2 FYNNEI. The CDR3 DNA follows: TGTGCCAGCACTGGTGGGGATGAGACCCAGTACTTC. It is translated as CASTGGDETQYF.